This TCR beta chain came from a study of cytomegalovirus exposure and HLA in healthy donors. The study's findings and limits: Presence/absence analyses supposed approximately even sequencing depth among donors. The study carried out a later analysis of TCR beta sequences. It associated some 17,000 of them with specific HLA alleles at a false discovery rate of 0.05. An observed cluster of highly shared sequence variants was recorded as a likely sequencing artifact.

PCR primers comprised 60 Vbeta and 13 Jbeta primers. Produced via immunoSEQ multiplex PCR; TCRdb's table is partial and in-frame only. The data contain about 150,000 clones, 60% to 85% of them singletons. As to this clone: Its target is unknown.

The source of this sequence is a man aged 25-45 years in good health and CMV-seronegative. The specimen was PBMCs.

CDR3 DNA: TGTGCCAGCAGTATCAGCGGGGCCTCTAATGAAAAACTGTTTTTT. Amino acids: CASSISGASNEKLFF. V and J are TRBV6-1 and TRBJ1-4; D is perhaps TRBD1 (5 bases). Trimming cost V 5 bases and J 3 bases, with 13 bases left between them. Germline CDR1 is MNHNS and CDR2 is SASEGT. The CDR3 totals 15 residues.